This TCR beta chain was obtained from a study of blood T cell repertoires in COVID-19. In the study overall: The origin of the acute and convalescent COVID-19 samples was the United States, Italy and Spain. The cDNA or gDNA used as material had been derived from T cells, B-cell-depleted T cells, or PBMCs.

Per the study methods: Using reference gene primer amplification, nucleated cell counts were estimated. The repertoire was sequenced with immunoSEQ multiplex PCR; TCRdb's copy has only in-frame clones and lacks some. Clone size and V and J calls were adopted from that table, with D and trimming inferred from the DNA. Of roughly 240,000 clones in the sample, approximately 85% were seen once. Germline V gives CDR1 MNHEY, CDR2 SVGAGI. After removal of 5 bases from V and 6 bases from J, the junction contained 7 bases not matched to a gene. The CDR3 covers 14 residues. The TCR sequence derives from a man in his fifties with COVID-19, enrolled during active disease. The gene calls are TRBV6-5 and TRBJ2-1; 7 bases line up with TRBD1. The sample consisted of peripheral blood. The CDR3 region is CASSQTGPFNEQFF. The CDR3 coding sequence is TGTGCCAGCAGTCAGACAGGGCCTTTCAATGAGCAGTTCTTC.